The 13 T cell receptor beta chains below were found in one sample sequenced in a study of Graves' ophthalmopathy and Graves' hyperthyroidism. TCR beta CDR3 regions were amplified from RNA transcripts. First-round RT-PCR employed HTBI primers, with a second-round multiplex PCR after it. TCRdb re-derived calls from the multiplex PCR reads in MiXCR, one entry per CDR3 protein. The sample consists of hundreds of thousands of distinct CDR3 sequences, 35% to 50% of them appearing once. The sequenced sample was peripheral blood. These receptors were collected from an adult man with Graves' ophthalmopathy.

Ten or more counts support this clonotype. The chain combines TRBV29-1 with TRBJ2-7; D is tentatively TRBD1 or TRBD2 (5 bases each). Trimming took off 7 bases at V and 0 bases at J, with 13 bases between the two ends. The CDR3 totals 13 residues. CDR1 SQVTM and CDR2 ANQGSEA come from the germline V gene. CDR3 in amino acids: CSGRDAHSYEQYF. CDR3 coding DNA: TGCAGCGGCCGGGACGCCCACTCCTACGAGCAGTACTTC.

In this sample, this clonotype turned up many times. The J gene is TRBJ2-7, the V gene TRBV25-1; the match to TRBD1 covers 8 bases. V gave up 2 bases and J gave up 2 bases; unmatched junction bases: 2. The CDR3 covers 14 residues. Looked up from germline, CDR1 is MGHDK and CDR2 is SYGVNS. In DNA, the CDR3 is TGTGCCAGCAGTGAACGGACAGGGCCCTACGAGCAGTACTTC. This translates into CASSERTGPYEQYF.

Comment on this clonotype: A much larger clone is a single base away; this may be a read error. The CDR3 DNA is TGTGTCAGTAGTATGGGAACTTATCCCTACGAGCAGTACTTC. This sequence encodes CVSSMGTYPYEQYF. The chain carries TRBV19 and TRBJ2-7; no reliable D call. Germline V lookup: CDR1 LNHDA, CDR2 SQIVND (reference sequence). The CDR3 extends over 14 amino acids. The full variable domain, in which reference TRBV19 and TRBJ2-7 provide the parts outside the CDR3, is DGGITQSPKYLFRKEGQNVTLSCEQNLNHDAMYWYRQDPGQGLRLIYYSQIVNDFQKGDIAEGYSVSREKKESFPLTVTSAQKNPTAFYLCVSSMGTYPYEQYFGPGTRLTVT.

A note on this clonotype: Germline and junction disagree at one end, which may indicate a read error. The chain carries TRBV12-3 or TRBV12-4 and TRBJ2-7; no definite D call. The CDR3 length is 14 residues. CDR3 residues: CASSTTHLDVEQCF. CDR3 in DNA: TGTGCCAGCAGCACCACTCATCTGGACGTAGAGCAGTGCTTC.

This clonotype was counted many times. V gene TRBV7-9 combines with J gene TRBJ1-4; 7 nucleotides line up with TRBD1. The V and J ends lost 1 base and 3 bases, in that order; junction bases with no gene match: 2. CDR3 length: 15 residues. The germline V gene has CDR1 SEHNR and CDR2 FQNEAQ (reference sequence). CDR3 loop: CASSLGDSSNEKLFF. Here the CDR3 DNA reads TGTGCCAGCAGCTTAGGGGACAGCTCTAATGAAAAACTGTTTTTT.

DNA of the CDR3: TGTGCCAGTAGTATTGTTGGACAGCCTAGTGGAAAACTGTTTTTT. The encoded protein is CASSIVGQPSGKLFF. The chain is built from TRBV19 and TRBJ1-4; D is perhaps TRBD1 (6 bases). CDR1 LNHDA and CDR2 SQIVND come from the germline V gene (reference sequence). The ends were cut back, 3 bases at V and 10 bases at J, with 18 bases in the middle. The CDR3 runs to 15 residues.

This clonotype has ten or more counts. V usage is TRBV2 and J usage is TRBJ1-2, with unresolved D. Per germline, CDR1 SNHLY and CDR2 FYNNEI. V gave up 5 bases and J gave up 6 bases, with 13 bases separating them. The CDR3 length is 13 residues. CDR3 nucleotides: TGTGCCAGCAGTTACTCGGCAAGAAATGGCTACACCTTC. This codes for CASSYSARNGYTF.

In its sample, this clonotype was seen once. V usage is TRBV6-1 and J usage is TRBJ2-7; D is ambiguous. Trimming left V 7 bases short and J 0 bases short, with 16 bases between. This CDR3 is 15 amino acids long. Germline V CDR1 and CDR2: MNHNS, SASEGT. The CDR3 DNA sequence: TGTGCCAGCACACGTGCAGAGGATGCCTCCTACGAGCAGTACTTC. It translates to CASTRAEDASYEQYF.

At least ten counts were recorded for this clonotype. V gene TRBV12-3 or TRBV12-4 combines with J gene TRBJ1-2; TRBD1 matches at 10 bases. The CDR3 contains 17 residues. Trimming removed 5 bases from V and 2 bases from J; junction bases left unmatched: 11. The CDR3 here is CASSLHATGGRNYGYTF. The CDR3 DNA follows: TGTGCCAGCAGTCTTCACGCGACAGGGGGCAGGAACTATGGCTACACCTTC.

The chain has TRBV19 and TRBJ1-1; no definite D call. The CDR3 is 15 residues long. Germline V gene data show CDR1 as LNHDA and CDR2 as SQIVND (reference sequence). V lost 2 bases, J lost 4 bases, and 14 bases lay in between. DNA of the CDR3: TGTGCCAGTAGTATAAAGGGTATGATGGGCACTGAAGCTTTCTTT. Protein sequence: CASSIKGMMGTEAFF.

The CDR3 DNA follows: TGCGCCAGCAGCGTAAACTACAGGGGCGCTGGAAACACCATATATTTT. This sequence encodes CASSVNYRGAGNTIYF. The chain joins TRBV5-1 to TRBJ1-3, with 7 bases that match TRBD1. Looked up from germline, CDR1 is SGHRS and CDR2 is YFSETQ. After removal of 4 bases from V and 2 bases from J, the junction contained 9 bases not matched to a gene. This CDR3 is 16 amino acids long.

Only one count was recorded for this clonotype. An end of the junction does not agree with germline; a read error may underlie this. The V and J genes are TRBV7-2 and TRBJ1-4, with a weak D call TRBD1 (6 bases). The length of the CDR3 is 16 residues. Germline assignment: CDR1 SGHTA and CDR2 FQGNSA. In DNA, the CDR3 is TGCGCCAGCAGCCCGGTCGGCTGGGACACTAGTGAAAAACTGTTTTTT. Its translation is CASSPVGWDTSEKLFF.

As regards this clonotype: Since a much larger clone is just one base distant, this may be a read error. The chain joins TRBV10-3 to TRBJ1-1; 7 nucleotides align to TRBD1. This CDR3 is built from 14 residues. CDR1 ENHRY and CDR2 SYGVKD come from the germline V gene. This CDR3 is CASSRQGGGTEALF. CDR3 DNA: TGTGCCAGCAGTCGACAGGGAGGTGGCACTGAAGCTCTCTTT.